The 30 T cell receptor beta chains below were found in one sample sequenced in a study of blood T cell repertoires in COVID-19. The protocol was immunoSEQ multiplex PCR, while the TCRdb copy is restricted to in-frame clones and leaves out a portion. The data contain 130,000 or so clones, around nine tenths of them singletons. Sequencing was done on a sample of peripheral blood. These TCRs come from a man aged 65-85 years with active COVID-19.

This rearrangement joins TRBV11-2 to TRBJ2-2; TRBD1 might be the D (6 bases). The CDR3 loop spans 14 amino acids. Germline V CDR1 and CDR2: SGHAT, FQNNGV. Trimming took 4 bases from V and 4 from J, leaving 10 bases between them. The CDR3 is CASSSSRGTGELFF. DNA of the CDR3: TGTGCCAGCAGCTCCAGCAGGGGCACCGGGGAGCTGTTTTTT. Filled out from reference TRBV11-2 and TRBJ2-2, the complete variable domain reads EAGVAQSPRYKIIEKRQSVAFWCNPISGHATLYWYQQILGQGPKLLIQFQNNGVVDDSQLPKDRFSAERLKGVDSTLKIQPAKLEDSAVYLCASSSSRGTGELFFGEGSRLTVL.

The CDR3 nucleotides are TGTGCCAGCTCACCGGGACTAGCGGGAGTCTACGAGCAGTACTTC. This gives the protein CASSPGLAGVYEQYF. V usage is TRBV18 and J usage is TRBJ2-7, with 14 bases that match TRBD2. Germline V gives CDR1 KGHSH, CDR2 LQKENI. Unmatched junction bases numbered 1, after V lost 3 bases and J lost 3 bases. The CDR3 is made up of 15 amino acids.

V gene TRBV5-1 combines with J gene TRBJ2-1; 10 nucleotides agree with TRBD1. V shed 4 bases and J 9 bases; nucleotides not matched to a gene: 7. The CDR3 loop spans 14 amino acids. CDR1 SGHRS and CDR2 YFSETQ come from the germline V gene. The CDR3, as DNA: TGCGCCAGCAGCCGCGGGGACAGGGGCCCTGAGCAGTTCTTC. Translated: CASSRGDRGPEQFF. Using reference TRBV5-1 and TRBJ2-1 for the parts outside the CDR3, the full variable domain is KAGVTQTPRYLIKTRGQQVTLSCSPISGHRSVSWYQQTPGQGLQFLFEYFSETQRNKGNFPGRFSGRQFSNSRSEMNVSTLELGDSALYLCASSRGDRGPEQFFGPGTRLTVL.

This chain joins TRBV6-5 and TRBJ2-7; D possibly corresponds to TRBD1 (6 bases). V lost 6 bases and J 6 bases, leaving 12 bases between the germline ends. Germline-derived CDR1 and CDR2 are MNHEY and SVGAGI. This CDR3 contains 12 residues. Written as DNA, the CDR3 is TGTGCCAGCAGCTTCGACAGGTCCGAGCAGTACTTC. Amino acid sequence: CASSFDRSEQYF.

This clone was seen only once. This sequence joins TRBV5-1 and TRBJ2-1; D is unclear. This CDR3 region has 13 residues. Trimming took 1 base from V and 4 from J, leaving 6 bases between them. Germline V gene sequence: CDR1 SGHRS, CDR2 YFSETQ. This chain's CDR3 is CASSLFLYNEQFF. For the CDR3, the DNA is TGCGCCAGCAGCTTGTTCCTATACAATGAGCAGTTCTTC.

The chain carries TRBV7-2 and TRBJ2-7, with D maybe TRBD1 (6 bases). Per the germline V gene, CDR1 is SGHTA and CDR2 is FQGNSA. CDR3 size: 16 residues. The V end lost 5 bases, the J end lost 1 base, and 18 bases lay between the germline ends. The CDR3 bases are TGTGCCAGCAGCCCTTACCAAGGACAGCGATCCTACGAGCAGTACTTC. Translated: CASSPYQGQRSYEQYF.

The chain couples TRBV4-1 to TRBJ2-7, with 10 bases aligning to TRBD2. Germline V gene sequence: CDR1 MGHRA, CDR2 YSYEKL. Trimming cost V 4 bases and J 3 bases; bases outside gene matches: 6. The CDR3 covers 15 residues. The CDR3 DNA is TGCGCCAGCAGCCGGCTATTAGCGGGAGGCTACGAGCAGTACTTC. Translated: CASSRLLAGGYEQYF.

V gene TRBV11-3 combines with J gene TRBJ2-5; 7 bases are a match to TRBD2. Germline values: CDR1 SGHNT, CDR2 YENEEA. The CDR3 sequence is 15 residues long. The junction had 11 bases not matched to a gene; V was cut back by 5 bases and J by 5 bases. This CDR3 reads CASSKGPGRDETQYF. In nucleotides, the CDR3 is TGTGCCAGCAGCAAAGGCCCGGGGAGGGATGAGACCCAGTACTTC.

The CDR3 region has the DNA TGTGCCAGCAGCCCCGGGACACTGGGGGCCAAAAACATTCAGTACTTC. Encoded protein: CASSPGTLGAKNIQYF. J is TRBJ2-4 and V is TRBV7-8; a weak D match, TRBD1 (6 bases). V dropped 5 bases and J dropped 1 base, with 15 bases sitting between them. The germline V gene has CDR1 SGHVS and CDR2 FQNEAQ. This CDR3 has 16 residues.

The chain links TRBV29-1 to TRBJ1-2, with D unclear. V was trimmed by 3 bases and J by 8 bases, leaving 4 bases between them. The CDR3 is 9 residues long. Germline CDR1 and CDR2: SQVTM and ANQGSEA. The CDR3 DNA sequence: TGCAGCGTTGAGGGCGGCTACACCTTC. Translating gives CSVEGGYTF.

V is TRBV18 and J is TRBJ2-7; D might be TRBD2 (6 bases). Deletions cut 3 bases from V and 7 bases from J, with 16 bases between. The germline CDR1 and CDR2 sequences are KGHSH and LQKENI. CDR3 length: 14 residues. The DNA of the CDR3 is TGTGCCAGCTCACCCGCGACTAGAATTGGAGAGCAGTACTTC. Residues: CASSPATRIGEQYF. Looking up the rest from reference TRBV18 and TRBJ2-7 gives the full variable domain: NAGVMQNPRHLVRRRGQEARLRCSPMKGHSHVYWYRQLPEEGLKFMVYLQKENIIDESGMPKERFSAEFPKEGPSILRIQQVVRGDSAAYFCASSPATRIGEQYFGPGTRLTVT.

The J gene is TRBJ2-1, the V gene TRBV5-4; D possibly corresponds to TRBD1 (5 bases). The V and J ends lost 1 base and 6 bases respectively, with 8 bases between them. The CDR3 is 13 residues long. Looked up from germline, CDR1 is SGHNT and CDR2 is YYREEE (reference sequence). CDR3 nucleotides: TGTGCCAGCAGCTTGCCAGGGATCAATGAGCAGTTCTTC. Its protein is CASSLPGINEQFF.

The chain is built from TRBV3-1 (or the pseudogene TRBV3-2) and TRBJ1-6; TRBD1 matches at 8 bases. This CDR3 has 16 residues. V trimming: 5 bases; J trimming: 9 bases; junction bases outside the gene matches: 12. Germline CDR1 LGHDT, CDR2 YNNKEL (reference sequence). The CDR3 sequence is CASSNRQGIGSSPLHF. The CDR3 DNA sequence: TGTGCCAGCAGCAACCGACAGGGGATCGGGTCTTCACCCCTCCACTTT.

This chain joins TRBV30 and TRBJ2-2, with D perhaps matching TRBD1 (5 bases). V dropped 4 bases and J dropped 1 base, with 7 bases sitting between them. CDR1 GTSNPN and CDR2 SVGIG come from the germline V gene (reference sequence). The CDR3 is 13 residues long. DNA of the CDR3: TGTGCCTGGACCGGACAGAACACCGGGGAGCTGTTTTTT. Its translation: CAWTGQNTGELFF.

The chain employs TRBV5-1 and TRBJ2-7; 8 nucleotides agree with TRBD2. Trimming cost V 0 bases and J 2 bases; bases outside gene matches: 4. This CDR3 spans 15 amino acids. Germline lookup yields CDR1 SGHRS and CDR2 YFSETQ. CDR3 protein: CASSLEGTSPYEQYF. CDR3 DNA: TGCGCCAGCAGCTTGGAAGGGACTAGTCCCTACGAGCAGTACTTC. The variable domain in full, completed from reference TRBV5-1 and TRBJ2-7, reads KAGVTQTPRYLIKTRGQQVTLSCSPISGHRSVSWYQQTPGQGLQFLFEYFSETQRNKGNFPGRFSGRQFSNSRSEMNVSTLELGDSALYLCASSLEGTSPYEQYFGPGTRLTVT.

This chain joins TRBV15 and TRBJ1-3; D ambiguous. The CDR3 loop spans 15 amino acids. V was clipped by 1 base and J by 0 bases, with 7 bases between them. Germline V gene sequence: CDR1 LNHNV, CDR2 YYDKDF (reference sequence). CDR3 sequence (DNA): TGTGCCACCAGCAGAGTAGGCGGCTCTGGAAACACCATATATTTT. Translating gives CATSRVGGSGNTIYF.

V is TRBV9 and J is TRBJ1-4, with TRBD1 matching 8 bases. The V gene's germline CDR1 is SGDLS and CDR2 YYNGEE. Trimming took 4 bases from V and 4 from J; bases not matched to a gene: 6. The CDR3 covers 15 residues. CDR3 DNA: TGTGCCAGCAGCTCCGGACAGGGACGTAATGAAAAACTGTTTTTT. The encoded protein is CASSSGQGRNEKLFF.

The V and J genes are TRBV2 and TRBJ2-7, with 7 bases identical to TRBD2. This CDR3 has 15 residues. J was trimmed by 7 bases and V by 4 bases; bases with no gene match: 13. Germline values: CDR1 SNHLY, CDR2 FYNNEI. CDR3 nucleotides: TGTGCCAGCAGTGCTAAGGGGAGGGCCAATGGTGAGCAGTACTTC. Translated, it gives CASSAKGRANGEQYF.

The genes are TRBV5-5 and TRBJ2-1; D possibly corresponds to TRBD1 (5 bases). Per germline, CDR1 SGHKS and CDR2 YYEKEE (reference sequence). Trimming removed 0 bases from V and 6 bases from J, with 13 bases in between. The CDR3 runs 15 residues. As DNA, the CDR3 is TGTGCCAGCAGCTTGGCCCGTCCAGGGCCCAATGAGCAGTTCTTC. Protein sequence: CASSLARPGPNEQFF.

The V and J genes are TRBV4-1 and TRBJ1-4, with 11 bases identical to TRBD1. J gave up 7 bases and V 1 base, and 5 bases lay outside the gene matches. The germline V gene has CDR1 MGHRA and CDR2 YSYEKL. The CDR3 is 16 residues long. CDR3 residues: CASSQGPGTGGEKLFF. The CDR3 bases are TGCGCCAGCAGCCAAGGCCCCGGGACAGGGGGTGAAAAACTGTTTTTT.

The chain couples TRBV28 to TRBJ1-2; perhaps TRBD1 as D (6 bases). V lost 4 bases, J lost 6 bases, and 18 bases lay in between. In germline, CDR1 is MDHEN, CDR2 SYDVKM. The CDR3 runs to 15 residues. CDR3 bases: TGTGCCAGCAGTTCCCCCATGCGGACAGCCCATGGCTACACCTTC. This translates into CASSSPMRTAHGYTF.

The chain links TRBV4-3 to TRBJ1-4, with D tentatively TRBD1 (6 bases). The CDR3 extends over 13 amino acids. Germline V gene sequence: CDR1 LGHNA, CDR2 YSLEER. V was cut by 1 base and J by 7 bases, with 7 bases left in between. CDR3 coding DNA: TGCGCCAGCAGCCAAGTGGGGGCTGAAAAACTGTTTTTT. Protein: CASSQVGAEKLFF.

This rearrangement joins TRBV2 to TRBJ1-2, with D maybe TRBD1 (6 bases). Germline CDR1 and CDR2: SNHLY and FYNNEI. The ends were cut back, 7 bases at V and 5 bases at J, with 20 bases in the middle. The CDR3 totals 15 residues. The CDR3 sequence is CASTDPVIGQYGYTF. The CDR3 region has the DNA TGTGCCAGCACCGATCCAGTAATAGGACAGTATGGCTACACCTTC.

This chain joins TRBV7-9 and TRBJ2-3, with a tentative D call TRBD2 (6 bases). Trimming shortened V by 3 bases and J by 1 base, and 20 bases separated the two germline ends. Per germline, CDR1 SEHNR and CDR2 FQNEAQ (reference sequence). This CDR3 has 18 amino acids. The CDR3 DNA is TGTGCCAGCAGCTTGTGGGGATCCGGGAGTGATGGCACAGATACGCAGTATTTT. Translated, it gives CASSLWGSGSDGTDTQYF.

The V call is TRBV28, the J call TRBJ1-3; D remains unclear. The CDR3 consists of 14 residues. Germline V gives CDR1 MDHEN, CDR2 SYDVKM. Trimming stripped 5 bases from V and 0 bases from J, with 8 bases between. In DNA form, the CDR3 reads TGTGCCAGCAGTCCCGACTCCTCTGGAAACACCATATATTTT. Its protein is CASSPDSSGNTIYF. The full variable domain, rest sourced from reference TRBV28 and TRBJ1-3, is DVKVTQSSRYLVKRTGEKVFLECVQDMDHENMFWYRQDPGLGLRLIYFSYDVKMKEKGDIPEGYSVSREKKERFSLILESASTNQTSMYLCASSPDSSGNTIYFGEGSWLTVV.

This clone was counted between two and nine times. The genes are TRBV28 and TRBJ1-5, with 10 bases aligning to TRBD1. CDR1 is MDHEN, CDR2 SYDVKM, per germline. With V trimmed by 11 bases and J by 0 bases, 13 bases remained unmatched. There are 17 residues in the CDR3. The CDR3 is CASLLGTGEYSNQPQHF. Written as DNA, the CDR3 is TGTGCCTCACTTCTCGGGACAGGGGAGTATAGCAATCAGCCCCAGCATTTT.

V is TRBV7-9 and J is TRBJ2-2; 10 nucleotides align to TRBD1. CDR3 size: 15 residues. Germline assignment: CDR1 SEHNR and CDR2 FQNEAQ (reference sequence). V gave up 3 bases and J gave up 3 bases; unmatched junction bases: 1. CDR3 amino acids: CASSLGTGDTGELFF. The CDR3 bases are TGTGCCAGCAGCTTGGGGACAGGGGACACCGGGGAGCTGTTTTTT.

This chain connects TRBV5-1 to TRBJ2-7; 13 bases line up with TRBD2. The junction had 6 bases not matched to a gene; V was cut back by 3 bases and J by 6 bases. The CDR3 loop spans 15 amino acids. CDR1 and CDR2 from the germline V gene are SGHRS and YFSETQ. CDR3 DNA sequence: TGCGCCAGCAGCTGGACTAGCGGGAGTGGGAGCGAGCAGTACTTC. It codes for CASSWTSGSGSEQYF.

This chain uses TRBV29-1 with TRBJ1-1; TRBD1 might be the D (5 bases). V lost 3 bases and J 4 bases, leaving 6 bases between the germline ends. Germline V CDR1 and CDR2: SQVTM, ANQGSEA. CDR3 length: 11 amino acids. This CDR3 reads CSVDRVTEAFF. The DNA for the CDR3 is TGCAGCGTTGACAGGGTCACTGAAGCTTTCTTT.

The rearrangement links TRBV15 to TRBJ2-5; D may be TRBD2 (7 bases). The CDR3 consists of 16 residues. Germline V gene sequence: CDR1 LNHNV, CDR2 YYDKDF (reference sequence). The ends were cut back, 2 bases at V and 4 bases at J, with 17 bases in the middle. Here the CDR3 reads CATSRPRQGRAETQYF. DNA for the CDR3: TGTGCCACCAGCAGACCCCGGCAGGGGAGGGCAGAGACCCAGTACTTC.